These T cell receptor beta chains were read from a single sample in a study of PD-L1 blockade in urothelial cancer. Sequenced by immunoSEQ multiplex PCR; TCRdb stores in-frame clones only, minus some. The data contain about 74,000 clones, around 90% of them singletons. The sequenced sample was PBMCs, obtained around atezolizumab (anti-PD-L1) treatment. The receptors stem from a man aged 70 or older with urothelial cancer. Both conserved end residues are part of each CDR3. Fields, in order: V gene, J gene, CDR3 protein.

TRBV4-1,TRBJ2-3,CASSQEGSGSSDTQYF
TRBV28,TRBJ2-2,CASSPFTSGRGAGELFF
TRBV7-2,TRBJ2-5,CASSLVASKETQYF
TRBV5-1,TRBJ2-4,CASSLFPEGDIQYF
TRBV9,TRBJ2-7,CASSPRDRGYEQYF
TRBV9,TRBJ2-7,CASSVVAGSYEQYF
TRBV11-2,TRBJ2-1,CASSPGQGTYNEQFF
TRBV7-9,TRBJ1-1,CASSLESGSTEAFF
TRBV6-1,TRBJ2-7,CASARDRYEQYF
TRBV9,TRBJ2-3,CASSVAGQSSTDTQYF
TRBV19,TRBJ2-3,CASSLGQGGLAGGSGTQYF
TRBV11-3,TRBJ2-1,CASSVASGNEQFF
TRBV28,TRBJ2-1,CASSAGRKWTGVYNEQFF
TRBV28,TRBJ1-4,CASSLYPQGRTTNEKLFF
TRBV19,TRBJ2-5,CASSIPTMAETQYF
TRBV20-1,TRBJ1-1,CSARVTGAFF
TRBV2,TRBJ1-1,CASTPDGMNTEAFF
TRBV19,TRBJ2-1,CASSSQAGGIYNEQFF
TRBV6-1,TRBJ2-2,CASKYSPHGTGELFF
TRBV5-8,TRBJ1-2,CASSLRQGAYGYTF
TRBV5-4,TRBJ2-7,CASSVGSSGYEQYF
TRBV5-6,TRBJ2-7,CASSLAGRYEQYF
TRBV6-1,TRBJ2-5,CASSEAIRGLAGLQETQYF
TRBV28,TRBJ2-1,CASSSSRGASGRTLNEQFF
TRBV7-9,TRBJ1-4,CASSLVRTGVHKGYEKLFF
TRBV7-8,TRBJ2-3,CASSLLIRGDTQYF
TRBV19,TRBJ1-1,CASSFRGRGQWTEAFF
TRBV6-6,TRBJ2-7,CASSYSTSGWYEQYF
TRBV28,TRBJ2-3,CASGSSRFTDTQYF
TRBV19,TRBJ2-1,CASSIGTGVNEQFF
TRBV10-3,TRBJ2-7,CAIRLALTYEQYF
TRBV6-5,TRBJ2-3,CASSYSLAGITDTQYF
TRBV28,TRBJ2-7,CASIGDRGTYEQYF
TRBV11-3,TRBJ2-1,CASSLGGAGPRGNEQFF
TRBV7-9,TRBJ1-4,CASSETGTFYEKLFF
TRBV28,TRBJ2-7,CASTSWGSSGYEQYF
TRBV10-3,TRBJ1-5,CAIGDRNQPQHF
TRBV7-6,TRBJ2-3,CASSSYPLGQTGTDTQYF
TRBV10-3,TRBJ2-3,CATVATDTQYF
TRBV11-2,TRBJ2-4,CASSQPKTTGRLKNIQYF
TRBV28,TRBJ1-5,CASSFRDYNQPQHF
TRBV9,TRBJ2-2,CASSRRTLGTQRDTGELFF
TRBV28,TRBJ1-4,CASSPPGEGEKLFF
TRBV18,TRBJ1-3,CASSPIKRTGSSGNTIYF
TRBV6-5,TRBJ2-3,CASSPTGNTQYF
TRBV2,TRBJ2-1,CASSAEGLGGNEQFF
TRBV18,TRBJ2-7,CASSPSGSDNEQYF
TRBV5-1,TRBJ2-1,CASSLLAGASYNEQFF
TRBV9,TRBJ1-1,CASSVGGRGTEAFF
TRBV19,TRBJ2-1,CASSIGSYEQFF
TRBV5-1,TRBJ2-3,CASSLQTGTDSTDTQYF
TRBV5-4,TRBJ1-4,CASSKGAAWGTNEKLFF
TRBV5-4,TRBJ2-7,CASSLAGGVFVHEQYF
TRBV2,TRBJ1-5,CASSAGTRGNQPQHF
TRBV4-2,TRBJ2-7,CASSQARGIGEQYF
TRBV7-8,TRBJ2-7,CASSLGRQARWQYF
TRBV7-2,TRBJ2-7,CASSHPGLRRHEQYF
TRBV11-2,TRBJ2-4,CASSSGAGGPNGIQYF